The 12 T cell receptor beta chains presented below share a single source sample, sequenced in a study of blood T cell repertoires in COVID-19. TCRdb's copy holds only in-frame clones and misses some; the assay was immunoSEQ multiplex PCR. The sample has roughly 17,000 clones; 78% are singletons. Material for sequencing was peripheral blood. The receptors were gathered from a man aged 60 to 69 with active or convalescent COVID-19.

The chain has TRBV28 and TRBJ1-5, with a possible D match to TRBD1 (6 bases). Germline CDR1 MDHEN, CDR2 SYDVKM. Trimming left V 3 bases short and J 4 bases short, with 13 bases between. The CDR3 spans 15 residues. CDR3 in amino acids: CASSFRTELNQPQHF. Here the CDR3 DNA reads TGTGCCAGCAGTTTCCGGACAGAGTTAAATCAGCCCCAGCATTTT. Full variable domain (rest looked up from reference TRBV28 and TRBJ1-5): DVKVTQSSRYLVKRTGEKVFLECVQDMDHENMFWYRQDPGLGLRLIYFSYDVKMKEKGDIPEGYSVSREKKERFSLILESASTNQTSMYLCASSFRTELNQPQHFGDGTRLSIL.

V usage is TRBV19 and J usage is TRBJ1-3; 8 bases map to TRBD1. The CDR3 is made up of 14 amino acids. CDR1 is LNHDA, CDR2 SQIVND, per germline (reference sequence). Trimming at V came to 6 bases and at J to 2 bases, leaving 3 bases not matched to a gene. The CDR3 spells CASRDRGAGNTIYF. The CDR3 DNA is TGTGCCAGTAGAGACAGGGGCGCTGGAAACACCATATATTTT.

This rearrangement joins TRBV19 to TRBJ1-3, with D possibly matching TRBD1 (6 bases). Germline V gives CDR1 LNHDA, CDR2 SQIVND (reference sequence). V was shortened by 5 bases and J by 1 base, with 21 bases between the two germline ends. The CDR3 is 18 amino acids. The CDR3 is CASSPRLPQGRSGNTIYF. Written as DNA, the CDR3 is TGTGCCAGTAGTCCCCGCCTCCCACAGGGACGTTCTGGAAACACCATATATTTT.

In this sample, this clone turned up a few times. This chain joins TRBV11-2 and TRBJ2-3, with TRBD2 matching over 7 bases. CDR3 length: 16 residues. The ends lost 2 bases at V and 5 bases at J; junction bases unmatched: 10. The germline V gene has CDR1 SGHAT and CDR2 FQNNGV. The CDR3 DNA reads TGTGCCAGCAGCTTACAAGTAGCGGGCGGTGGAGATACGCAGTATTTT. It codes for CASSLQVAGGGDTQYF.

The chain carries TRBV18 and TRBJ2-3, with D maybe TRBD2 (6 bases). Germline V gene data show CDR1 as KGHSH and CDR2 as LQKENI. This CDR3 spans 17 amino acids. V lost 3 bases to trimming and J lost 4 bases, with 20 bases between them. Here the CDR3 DNA reads TGTGCCAGCTCACCCAATCGGGACTGGGGATCCGCAGATACGCAGTATTTT. Translation: CASSPNRDWGSADTQYF.

This chain uses TRBV10-3 with TRBJ1-2; D is perhaps TRBD1 (6 bases). Per germline, CDR1 ENHRY and CDR2 SYGVKD. V shed 3 bases and J shed 1 base, with 15 bases lying between them. This CDR3 is built from 16 residues. CDR3 in amino acids: CAISDDKQGRNYGYTF. DNA for the CDR3: TGTGCCATCAGTGATGATAAACAGGGCCGTAACTATGGCTACACCTTC.

V usage is TRBV7-9 and J usage is TRBJ1-2; TRBD1 matches 9 bases. With 1 base clipped from V and 7 bases from J, the junction kept 4 bases outside the gene matches. Germline loops: CDR1 SEHNR, CDR2 FQNEAQ (reference sequence). The CDR3 spans 14 residues. Written as DNA, the CDR3 is TGTGCCAGCAGCTTAGAGGGACAGGGCGCTGGCTACACCTTC. Encoded protein: CASSLEGQGAGYTF.

The chain carries TRBV7-9 and TRBJ1-3; 12 bases line up with TRBD1. V lost 11 bases and J lost 8; bases outside the gene matches: 10. The CDR3 runs 14 residues. The V gene's germline CDR1 is SEHNR and CDR2 FQNEAQ (reference sequence). In DNA form, the CDR3 reads TGTGCCTCCTGGCGGGGACAGGGGGCTGACACCATATATTTT. Amino acids: CASWRGQGADTIYF.

The chain links TRBV6-4 to TRBJ1-4; D is undetermined. Trimming removed 6 bases from V and 8 bases from J, with 16 bases in between. The V gene's germline CDR1 is MRHNA and CDR2 SNTAGT. This CDR3 comprises 14 residues. CDR3 residues: CASRNDGESEKLFF. Written as DNA, the CDR3 is TGTGCCAGCAGGAATGACGGGGAAAGCGAAAAACTGTTTTTT.

V usage is TRBV24-1 and J usage is TRBJ2-1, with D possibly TRBD1 on 5 matching bases. CDR1 and CDR2 (germline): KGHDR, SFDVKD. V was pared by 4 bases and J by 9 bases, with 9 bases between. The CDR3 is 12 residues long. In DNA, the CDR3 is TGTGCCACCAGTGACCCCGACAGTGAGCAGTTCTTC. Translation: CATSDPDSEQFF.

The V gene is TRBV11-2, the J gene TRBJ2-5; 8 bases match TRBD2. The germline V gene has CDR1 SGHAT and CDR2 FQNNGV. The CDR3 contains 17 residues. With V trimmed by 1 base and J by 5 bases, 12 bases remained unmatched. In DNA form, the CDR3 reads TGTGCCAGCAGCTTAGGGGATCTAGCGGGCTATCTTGAGACCCAGTACTTC. This gives the protein CASSLGDLAGYLETQYF.

The chain combines TRBV29-1 with TRBJ2-7; possibly TRBD2 for D (7 bases). CDR1 is SQVTM, CDR2 ANQGSEA, per germline. This CDR3 region has 15 residues. The CDR3 reads CSTTLGGGPSYEQYF. CDR3 nucleotide sequence: TGCAGTACGACCTTGGGCGGGGGCCCCTCCTACGAGCAGTACTTC.